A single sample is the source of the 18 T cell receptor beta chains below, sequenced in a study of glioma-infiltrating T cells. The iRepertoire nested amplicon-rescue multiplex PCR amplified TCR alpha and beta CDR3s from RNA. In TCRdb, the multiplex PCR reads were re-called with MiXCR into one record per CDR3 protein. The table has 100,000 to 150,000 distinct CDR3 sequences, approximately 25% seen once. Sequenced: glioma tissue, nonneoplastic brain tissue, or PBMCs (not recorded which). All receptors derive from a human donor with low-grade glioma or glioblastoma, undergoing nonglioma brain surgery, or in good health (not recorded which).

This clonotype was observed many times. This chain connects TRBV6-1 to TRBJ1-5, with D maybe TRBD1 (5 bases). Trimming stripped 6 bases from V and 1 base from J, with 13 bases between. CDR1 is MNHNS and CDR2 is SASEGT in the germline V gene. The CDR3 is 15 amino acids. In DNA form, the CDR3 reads TGTGCCAGCAGATCAGGGTTGAACAGCAATCAGCCCCAGCATTTT. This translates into CASRSGLNSNQPQHF.

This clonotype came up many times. The CDR3 nucleotides read TGTGCCAGCAGCTTTAGCGTAGCAGATACGCAGTATTTT. This translates into CASSFSVADTQYF. V gene TRBV7-2 combines with J gene TRBJ2-3; maybe TRBD2 (5 bases). Deletions cut 3 bases from V and 4 bases from J, with 8 bases between. The germline CDR1 and CDR2 sequences are SGHTA and FQGNSA. CDR3 length equals 13 residues.

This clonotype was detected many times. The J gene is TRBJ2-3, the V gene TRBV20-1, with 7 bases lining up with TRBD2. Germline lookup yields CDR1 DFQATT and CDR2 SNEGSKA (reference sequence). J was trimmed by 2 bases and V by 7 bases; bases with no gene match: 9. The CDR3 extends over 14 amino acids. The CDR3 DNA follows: TGCAGTGTGCGGACTAGTTTCCCCACAGATACGCAGTATTTT. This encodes CSVRTSFPTDTQYF.

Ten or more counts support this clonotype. The CDR3 DNA sequence: TGTGCCACCAGCAGAGATCCTAGCGACTACGAGCAGTACTTC. Protein product: CATSRDPSDYEQYF. The V and J genes are TRBV15 and TRBJ2-7; tentatively, D is TRBD2 (6 bases). V lost 0 bases and J 3 bases, leaving 9 bases between the germline ends. Germline CDR1 reads LNHNV; CDR2 reads YYDKDF (reference sequence). The CDR3 extends over 14 amino acids. Full variable domain (missing parts from reference TRBV15 and TRBJ2-7): DAMVIQNPRYQVTQFGKPVTLSCSQTLNHNVMYWYQQKSSQAPKLLFHYYDKDFNNEADTPDNFQSRRPNTSFCFLDIRSPGLGDTAMYLCATSRDPSDYEQYFGPGTRLTVT.

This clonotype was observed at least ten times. The DNA of the CDR3 is TGCAGTGCAAAAAATGAGGTAGTAGTGTACGAGCAGTACTTC. Its translation is CSAKNEVVVYEQYF. The V and J genes are TRBV20-1 and TRBJ2-7; no reliable D call. The V gene lost 6 bases and the J gene lost 4 bases, with 19 bases spanning the gap. CDR1 is DFQATT and CDR2 is SNEGSKA in the germline V gene (reference sequence). The CDR3 contains 14 residues.

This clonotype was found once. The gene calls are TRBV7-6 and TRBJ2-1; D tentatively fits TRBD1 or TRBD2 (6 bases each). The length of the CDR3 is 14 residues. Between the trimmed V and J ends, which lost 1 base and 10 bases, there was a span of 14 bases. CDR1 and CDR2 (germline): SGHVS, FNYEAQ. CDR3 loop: CASSLVLGGPEQFF. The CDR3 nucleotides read TGTGCCAGCAGCTTAGTTCTCGGGGGCCCCGAGCAGTTCTTC.

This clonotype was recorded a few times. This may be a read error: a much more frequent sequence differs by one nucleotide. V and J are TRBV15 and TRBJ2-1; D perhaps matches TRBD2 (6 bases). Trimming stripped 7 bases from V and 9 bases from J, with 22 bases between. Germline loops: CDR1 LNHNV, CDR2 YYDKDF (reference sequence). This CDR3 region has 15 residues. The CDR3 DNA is TGTGCCACCATCCCCCGGGACTCACCTCTTGTTGAGCAGTTCTTC. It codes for CATIPRDSPLVEQFF.

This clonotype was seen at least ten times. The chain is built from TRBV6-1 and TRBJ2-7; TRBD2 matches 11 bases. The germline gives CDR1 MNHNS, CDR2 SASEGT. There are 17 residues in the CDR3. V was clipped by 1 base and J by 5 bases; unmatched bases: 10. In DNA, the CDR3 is TGTGCCAGCAGTGAAGTCGTAGCGGGAGGGGCGAGAAACGAGCAGTACTTC. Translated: CASSEVVAGGARNEQYF.

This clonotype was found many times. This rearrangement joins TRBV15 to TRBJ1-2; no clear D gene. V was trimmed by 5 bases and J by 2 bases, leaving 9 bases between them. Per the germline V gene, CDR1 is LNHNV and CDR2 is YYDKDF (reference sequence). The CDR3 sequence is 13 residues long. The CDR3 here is CATSLILNYGYTF. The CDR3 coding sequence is TGTGCCACCAGCCTCATCTTGAACTATGGCTACACCTTC.

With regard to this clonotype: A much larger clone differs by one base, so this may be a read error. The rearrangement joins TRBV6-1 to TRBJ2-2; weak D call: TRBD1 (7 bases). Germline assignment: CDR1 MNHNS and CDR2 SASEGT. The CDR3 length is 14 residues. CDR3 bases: TGTACCAGCAGCAGGGGGGCGAACACCGGGGAGCTGTTTTTT. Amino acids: CTSSRGANTGELFF.

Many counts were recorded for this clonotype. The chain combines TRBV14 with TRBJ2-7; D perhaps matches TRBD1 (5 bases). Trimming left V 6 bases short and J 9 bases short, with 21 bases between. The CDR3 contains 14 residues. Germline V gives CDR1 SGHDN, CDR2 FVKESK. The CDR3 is CASRVLRTRRGQYF. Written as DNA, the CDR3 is TGTGCCAGCAGAGTCCTACGGACACGACGAGGGCAGTACTTC.

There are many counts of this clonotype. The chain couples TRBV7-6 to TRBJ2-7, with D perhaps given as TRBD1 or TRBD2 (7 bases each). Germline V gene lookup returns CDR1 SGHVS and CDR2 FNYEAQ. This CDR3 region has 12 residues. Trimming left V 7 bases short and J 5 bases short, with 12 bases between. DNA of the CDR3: TGTGCCAGCACCTCAGGGGGGGACGAGCAGTACTTC. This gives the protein CASTSGGDEQYF.

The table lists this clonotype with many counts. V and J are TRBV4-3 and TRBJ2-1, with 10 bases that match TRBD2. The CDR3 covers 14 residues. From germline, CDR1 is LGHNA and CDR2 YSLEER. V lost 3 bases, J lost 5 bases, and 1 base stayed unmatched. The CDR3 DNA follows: TGCGCCAGCAGCCAGGGACTAGCGAACAATGAGCAGTTCTTC. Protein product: CASSQGLANNEQFF.

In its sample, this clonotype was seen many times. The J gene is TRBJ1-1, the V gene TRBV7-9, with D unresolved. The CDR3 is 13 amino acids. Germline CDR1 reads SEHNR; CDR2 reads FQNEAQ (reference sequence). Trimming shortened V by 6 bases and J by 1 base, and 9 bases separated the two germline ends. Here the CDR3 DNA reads TGTGCCAGCAGTAATCAAGGGAACACTGAAGCTTTCTTT. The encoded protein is CASSNQGNTEAFF.

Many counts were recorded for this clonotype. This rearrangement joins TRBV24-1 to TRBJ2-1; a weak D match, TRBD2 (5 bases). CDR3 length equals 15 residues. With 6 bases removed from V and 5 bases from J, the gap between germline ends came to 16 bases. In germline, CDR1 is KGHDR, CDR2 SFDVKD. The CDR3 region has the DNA TGTGCCACCAGTAATGATCGGGTGGAGGACAATGAGCAGTTCTTC. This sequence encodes CATSNDRVEDNEQFF.

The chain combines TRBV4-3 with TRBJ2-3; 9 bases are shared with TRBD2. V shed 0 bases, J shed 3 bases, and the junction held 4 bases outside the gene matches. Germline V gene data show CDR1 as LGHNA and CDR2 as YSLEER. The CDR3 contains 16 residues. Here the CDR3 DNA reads TGCGCCAGCAGCCAAGATGCGGGAGGGCCGACAGATACGCAGTATTTT. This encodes CASSQDAGGPTDTQYF.

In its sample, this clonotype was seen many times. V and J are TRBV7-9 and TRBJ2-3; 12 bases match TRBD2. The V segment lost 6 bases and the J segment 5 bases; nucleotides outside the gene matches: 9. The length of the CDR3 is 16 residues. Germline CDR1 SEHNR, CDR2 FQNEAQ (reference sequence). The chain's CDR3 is CASSETSGSPRDTQYF. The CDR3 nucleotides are TGTGCCAGCAGTGAGACTAGCGGGAGTCCGAGAGATACGCAGTATTTT.

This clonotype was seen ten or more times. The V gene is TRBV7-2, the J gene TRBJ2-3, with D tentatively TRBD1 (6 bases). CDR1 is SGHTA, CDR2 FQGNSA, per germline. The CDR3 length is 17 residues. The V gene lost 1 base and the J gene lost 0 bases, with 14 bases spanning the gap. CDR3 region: CASSLEAGAVSTDTQYF. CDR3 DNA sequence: TGTGCCAGCAGCTTAGAGGCAGGGGCCGTTAGCACAGATACGCAGTATTTT.